This T cell receptor beta chain was identified in a study of blood T cell repertoires in COVID-19. Overall study: COVID-19 samples from acute and convalescent phases originated in the United States, Italy and Spain. Sample material is recorded as cDNA or gDNA derived from T cells, B-cell-depleted T cells, or PBMCs.

Enrollees, about 18 to 89 years old, lived in 24 US areas. In the original workflow: Estimation of nucleated cell counts was performed using reference gene primer amplification. TCRdb's table, derived via immunoSEQ multiplex PCR, lists solely in-frame clones and lacks some. V, J and clone size are those of that table, while D and trimming were read from the DNA. The sample holds over 250,000 clones; around four fifths are singletons and the top ten take 3.5% to 5%. The sample was PBMCs or T cells enriched from blood (not recorded which). This TCR was recovered from a young man with acute COVID-19.

The CDR3 region is CATSDSGVQSYTF. CDR3 coding DNA: TGTGCCACCAGTGATTCAGGGGTTCAGAGCTACACCTTC. The chain recombines TRBV24-1 with TRBJ1-2; weak D call: TRBD1 (6 bases). V lost 2 bases and J lost 9, with 12 bases in between. This CDR3 contains 13 residues. The V gene's germline CDR1 is KGHDR and CDR2 SFDVKD.